A single sample gave rise to the 25 T cell receptor beta chains below, sequenced in a study of somatic mutations in cytotoxic T cells in rheumatoid arthritis. Profiling relied on immunoSEQ multiplex PCR, and the TCRdb table lists in-frame clones only, not all of them. The data show around 15,000 clones, 82% seen once. The sequencing sample was made of CD8+ T cells sorted from blood. The receptors here all came from a woman between 50 and 59 years old with rheumatoid arthritis.

The gene calls are TRBV2 and TRBJ2-3, with D maybe TRBD2 (6 bases). Germline-derived CDR1 and CDR2 are SNHLY and FYNNEI. V was clipped by 7 bases and J by 0 bases, with 20 bases between them. The CDR3 runs 17 residues. CDR3 sequence reads: CASTQGFGGASTDTQYF. The DNA of the CDR3 is TGTGCCAGCACCCAAGGGTTCGGGGGAGCTAGCACAGATACGCAGTATTTT.

The chain has TRBV27 and TRBJ2-1; unclear D gene. The CDR3 has 13 residues. In germline, CDR1 is MNHEY, CDR2 SMNVEV (reference sequence). The V and J ends lost 3 bases and 6 bases respectively, with 9 bases between them. Here the CDR3 reads CASSFSVGNEQFF. In nucleotides, the CDR3 is TGTGCCAGCAGTTTTTCTGTGGGCAATGAGCAGTTCTTC.

V and J are TRBV6-5 and TRBJ2-1, with 7 bases fitting TRBD2. There are 13 residues in the CDR3. Germline trimming cut 6 bases from V and 4 bases from J; bases unmatched to any gene: 3. The germline CDR1 and CDR2 sequences are MNHEY and SVGAGI. The CDR3 DNA reads as TGTGCCAGCAGACGGGAGGCATACAATGAGCAGTTCTTC. It encodes CASRREAYNEQFF.

V gene TRBV19 combines with J gene TRBJ2-5; D is unresolved. Trimming cost V 4 bases and J 0 bases, with 6 bases left between them. Germline CDR1 and CDR2: LNHDA and SQIVND (reference sequence). The CDR3 sequence is 13 residues long. The CDR3 here is CASSTKNQETQYF. As DNA, the CDR3 is TGTGCCAGTAGTACCAAAAACCAAGAGACCCAGTACTTC.

This clone came up once. The chain employs TRBV15 and TRBJ1-3; TRBD1 aligns across 7 bases. Germline V gene sequence: CDR1 LNHNV, CDR2 YYDKDF (reference sequence). The junction had 4 bases not matched to a gene; V was cut back by 3 bases and J by 2 bases. The length of the CDR3 is 15 residues. The CDR3 DNA follows: TGTGCCACCAGCAGCGACAGGGACCCTGGAAACACCATATATTTT. This codes for CATSSDRDPGNTIYF.

This chain links TRBV6-5 with TRBJ2-7; D could derive from TRBD1 or TRBD2 (6 bases each). Germline V gives CDR1 MNHEY, CDR2 SVGAGI. The germline V and J ends were trimmed by 4 bases and 3 bases, with 13 bases remaining between them. The CDR3 has 14 residues. In nucleotides, the CDR3 is TGTGCCAGCAGTTCCGGGGGCCGATTCTACGAGCAGTACTTC. It translates to CASSSGGRFYEQYF.

CDR3: CASSLSSPAGHPSYEQYF. The CDR3 DNA is TGTGCCAGCAGTTTATCGTCCCCGGCGGGACACCCCTCCTACGAGCAGTACTTC. J is TRBJ2-5 and V is TRBV27; possibly TRBD1 or TRBD2 for D (6 bases each). With the DNA end fitting TRBJ2-7 better, the J assignment may be wrong. The CDR3 runs 18 residues. The germline gives CDR1 MNHEY, CDR2 SMNVEV (reference sequence).

The chain carries TRBV20-1 and TRBJ2-7; D is unresolved. The germline gives CDR1 DFQATT, CDR2 SNEGSKA (reference sequence). The CDR3 is 11 amino acids. CDR3 sequence reads: CRTDRSDEQYF. CDR3 bases: TGCAGGACGGACCGGAGCGACGAGCAGTACTTC.

This chain connects TRBV5-4 to TRBJ2-7, with 8 bases matching TRBD1. The trim removed 2 bases at V and 6 bases at J, leaving 4 bases unmatched. The CDR3 consists of 13 residues. CDR1 is SGHNT and CDR2 is YYREEE in the germline V gene (reference sequence). CDR3 nucleotides: TGTGCCAGCAGCTTCCAGGGGGCAGGCGAGCAGTACTTC. Its translation: CASSFQGAGEQYF.

The chain is built from TRBV30 and TRBJ2-1; 11 nucleotides agree with TRBD1. With V trimmed by 5 bases and J by 4 bases, 10 bases remained unmatched. Germline CDR1 and CDR2: GTSNPN and SVGIG (reference sequence). CDR3 size: 16 residues. CDR3 region: CAWVAGTGGIYNEQFF. The CDR3 bases are TGTGCCTGGGTGGCGGGGACAGGGGGGATATACAATGAGCAGTTCTTC.

This chain connects TRBV5-6 to TRBJ2-7; D not certain. CDR1 is SGHDT, CDR2 YYEEEE, per germline. The CDR3 consists of 19 residues. The V and J ends lost 0 bases and 2 bases respectively, with 24 bases between them. The CDR3 protein is CASSLAPTLIRRRTYEQYF. The CDR3 DNA follows: TGTGCCAGCAGCTTGGCTCCTACTTTGATCCGTCGGCGAACCTACGAGCAGTACTTC.

The rearrangement uses TRBV7-9 and TRBJ1-1; a weak D match, TRBD1 (5 bases). CDR3 length: 14 amino acids. V lost 5 bases, J lost 1 base, and 11 bases lay in between. Germline lookup yields CDR1 SEHNR and CDR2 FQNEAQ (reference sequence). CDR3 sequence: CASSPTDRNTEAFF. The CDR3 DNA sequence: TGTGCCAGCAGCCCCACAGACAGGAACACTGAAGCTTTCTTT.

This clone was observed a handful of times. The chain has TRBV28 and TRBJ1-1; D is ambiguous. Trimming took off 2 bases at V and 4 bases at J, with 8 bases between the two ends. The CDR3 totals 13 residues. CDR1 is MDHEN and CDR2 is SYDVKM in the germline V gene. CDR3 residues: CASSLLAGTEAFF. CDR3 nucleotides: TGTGCCAGCAGTTTACTGGCGGGCACTGAAGCTTTCTTT.

The gene calls are TRBV12-5 and TRBJ1-5; D unclear. V lost 3 bases and J lost 5, with 14 bases in between. This CDR3 has 15 amino acids. Germline V CDR1 and CDR2: LGHNT, FRNRAP. CDR3: CASGLPNGLHQPQHF. In DNA, the CDR3 is TGTGCTAGTGGTTTACCGAACGGGTTACATCAGCCCCAGCATTTT. The complete variable domain, with remaining parts taken from reference TRBV12-5 and TRBJ1-5, reads DARVTQTPRHKVTEMGQEVTMRCQPILGHNTVFWYRQTMMQGLELLAYFRNRAPLDDSGMPKDRFSAEMPDATLATLKIQPSEPRDSAVYFCASGLPNGLHQPQHFGDGTRLSIL.

The CDR3 loop is CASSFLTGKNTGELFF. CDR3 DNA: TGTGCCAGCAGTTTCCTTACCGGGAAGAACACCGGGGAGCTGTTTTTT. V gene TRBV27 combines with J gene TRBJ2-2, with a weak D call TRBD2 (5 bases). The V end lost 3 bases, the J end lost 1 base, and 12 bases lay between the germline ends. The CDR3 extends over 16 amino acids. CDR1 and CDR2 (germline): MNHEY, SMNVEV (reference sequence).

This clone was detected only once. The chain links TRBV4-2 to TRBJ2-1; 9 nucleotides agree with TRBD2. This CDR3 is built from 15 residues. The J segment lost 7 bases and the V segment lost 3 bases, leaving 7 bases of the junction unmatched. The germline CDR1 and CDR2 sequences are LGHNA and YNFKEQ. The chain's CDR3 is CASSQAGTSMNEQFF. Written as DNA, the CDR3 is TGTGCCAGCAGCCAGGCCGGGACTAGCATGAATGAGCAGTTCTTC.

This chain links TRBV18 with TRBJ1-4; weak D call: TRBD1 (6 bases). The CDR3 loop spans 13 amino acids. Trimming removed 3 bases at V and 10 bases at J, with 12 bases between. Germline CDR1 is KGHSH and CDR2 is LQKENI. The CDR3 sequence is CASSPGDTIKLFF. The DNA of the CDR3 is TGTGCCAGCTCACCTGGGGACACCATAAAACTGTTTTTT.

In this sample, this clone turned up a few times. This sequence joins TRBV7-9 and TRBJ1-1; no clear D gene. V was shortened by 8 bases and J by 3 bases, with 16 bases between the two germline ends. The CDR3 spans 14 residues. CDR1 is SEHNR, CDR2 FQNEAQ, per germline (reference sequence). CDR3 residues: CASSEEGFHTEAFF. The DNA for the CDR3 is TGTGCCAGCTCAGAAGAAGGGTTTCACACTGAAGCTTTCTTT.

The J gene is TRBJ2-5, the V gene TRBV28; TRBD2 aligns across 7 bases. Trimming removed 6 bases from V and 11 bases from J; junction bases left unmatched: 18. The CDR3 sequence is 15 residues long. CDR1 and CDR2 (germline): MDHEN, SYDVKM. The CDR3 DNA reads TGTGCCAGCAGCACATTCGAAAACGGGGGGTGGGAGCAGTACTTC. Protein: CASSTFENGGWEQYF.

V gene TRBV4-1 combines with J gene TRBJ2-7, with D possibly TRBD2 on 6 matching bases. Germline V lookup: CDR1 MGHRA, CDR2 YSYEKL. The CDR3 runs to 15 residues. The V and J ends lost 4 bases and 1 base respectively, with 14 bases between them. The CDR3 protein is CASSPPSEGSYEQYF. CDR3 DNA: TGCGCCAGCAGCCCACCTTCGGAGGGATCCTACGAGCAGTACTTC.

This clone showed up just a few times. The rearrangement uses TRBV7-9 and TRBJ1-4, with D possibly matching TRBD1 (6 bases). This CDR3 is built from 13 residues. In germline, CDR1 is SEHNR, CDR2 FQNEAQ (reference sequence). V lost 5 bases and J lost 5, with 9 bases in between. The CDR3 DNA reads TGTGCCAGCAGCGTGGACAGAAATGAAAAACTGTTTTTT. Its translation: CASSVDRNEKLFF.

This clone was detected once. This chain links TRBV7-9 with TRBJ1-2; D perhaps matches TRBD1 (5 bases). This CDR3 is built from 14 residues. CDR1 is SEHNR and CDR2 is FQNEAQ in the germline V gene (reference sequence). The V gene lost 1 base and the J gene lost 4 bases, with 10 bases spanning the gap. The CDR3 spells CASSLEGTGYGYTF. The CDR3 nucleotides are TGTGCCAGCAGCTTAGAAGGGACCGGCTATGGCTACACCTTC.

V and J are TRBV9 and TRBJ2-3, with D hard to call. CDR1 SGDLS and CDR2 YYNGEE come from the germline V gene. This CDR3 is built from 12 residues. Trimming left V 7 bases short and J 2 bases short, with 8 bases between. The CDR3 region has the DNA TGTGCCAGCGGCGGAGACACAGATACGCAGTATTTT. Amino acids: CASGGDTDTQYF.

The rearrangement uses TRBV15 and TRBJ2-5, with D perhaps matching TRBD1 or TRBD2 (5 bases each). CDR3 length: 16 amino acids. V lost 0 bases, J lost 2 bases, and 13 bases lay in between. Germline CDR1 is LNHNV and CDR2 is YYDKDF (reference sequence). CDR3 coding DNA: TGTGCCACCAGCAGAGAAGGGGTGCCGGGGCAAGAGACCCAGTACTTC. Amino acids: CATSREGVPGQETQYF.

The chain joins TRBV2 to TRBJ2-7; tentative D call: TRBD1 (6 bases). The V gene's germline CDR1 is SNHLY and CDR2 FYNNEI. Trimming took 7 bases from V and 0 from J, leaving 7 bases between them. There are 12 residues in the CDR3. CDR3 DNA: TGTGCCAGCAAGGACAGCTCCTACGAGCAGTACTTC. Protein sequence: CASKDSSYEQYF.